This TCR beta chain was recorded in a study of shared clonotypes between healthy human individuals. The study, taken as a whole, reports: Naive subsets typically showed greater estimated richness than memory subsets.

Assay: immunoSEQ multiplex PCR; the TCRdb copy retains only in-frame clones and omits some. The sample gives some 660,000 clones, approximately 73% of which show up once; under 2% is in the top ten. As concerns this clone: Its antigen is unidentified.

The germline V and J ends were trimmed by 5 bases and 2 bases, with 21 bases remaining between them. There are 17 residues in the CDR3. Germline lookup yields CDR1 LNHDA and CDR2 SQIVND (reference sequence). The sequence was obtained from a woman younger than 45 in good health. The sequenced material came from memory CD4+ T cells sorted from blood. Stated subset: CD45RA-negative fraction. This chain links TRBV19 with TRBJ1-2, with D perhaps matching TRBD1 (6 bases). The CDR3 here is CASSPRRGQGLNYGYTF. As DNA, the CDR3 is TGTGCCAGTAGTCCCCGGCGTGGGCAGGGGCTAAACTATGGCTACACCTTC.